These 7 T cell receptor beta chains came from one sample sequenced in a study of blood T cell repertoires in COVID-19. Some clones are missing from TCRdb's copy, which holds only in-frame ones; the method was immunoSEQ multiplex PCR. The sample has roughly 200,000 clones; approximately 84% are singletons. The sequenced sample was peripheral blood. Receptor source: a woman at least 80 years old with acute or convalescent COVID-19.

CDR3 sequence reads: CASSSLRAGGYTF. The CDR3 nucleotides are TGTGCCAGCAGTTCTCTGAGGGCAGGTGGCTACACCTTC. The chain is built from TRBV28 and TRBJ1-2; no definite D call. The CDR3 has 13 residues. V was clipped by 4 bases and J by 7 bases, with 13 bases between them. Per the germline V gene, CDR1 is MDHEN and CDR2 is SYDVKM.

CDR3 nucleotide sequence: TGTGCCAGCAGAACAGCGGGGCCCGTCTCCGAGCAGTACTTC. This sequence encodes CASRTAGPVSEQYF. This chain joins TRBV6-5 and TRBJ2-7, with 7 nucleotides matching TRBD2. With 6 bases clipped from V and 6 bases from J, the junction kept 11 bases outside the gene matches. The CDR3 has 14 amino acids. Germline CDR1 and CDR2: MNHEY and SVGAGI.

The J gene is TRBJ2-3, the V gene TRBV27; tentatively, D is TRBD1 (6 bases). Germline V gene sequence: CDR1 MNHEY, CDR2 SMNVEV (reference sequence). The CDR3 has 13 amino acids. Trimming shortened V by 8 bases and J by 5 bases, and 14 bases separated the two germline ends. This CDR3 is CASSNRVQDTQYF. CDR3 DNA sequence: TGTGCCAGCTCTAACAGGGTACAAGATACGCAGTATTTT.

The chain joins TRBV28 to TRBJ1-5; TRBD1 is a possible D gene (5 bases). V lost 3 bases, J lost 7 bases, and 22 bases lay in between. The CDR3 runs 17 residues. Per the germline V gene, CDR1 is MDHEN and CDR2 is SYDVKM. CDR3 sequence: CASSFPGVGAGRQPQHF. CDR3 nucleotide sequence: TGTGCCAGCAGTTTCCCGGGAGTAGGGGCAGGGCGGCAGCCCCAGCATTTT.

This chain links TRBV4-3 with TRBJ2-7; 10 positions agree with TRBD1. Germline trimming cut 5 bases from V and 2 bases from J; bases unmatched to any gene: 6. Germline V CDR1 and CDR2: LGHNA, YSLEER. The length of the CDR3 is 15 residues. CDR3 nucleotides: TGCGCCAGCAGCGACAGACAGGGGGCCCCCTACGAGCAGTACTTC. The encoded protein is CASSDRQGAPYEQYF.

In its sample, this clone was seen once. The V gene is TRBV5-1, the J gene TRBJ1-3, with no clear D. Deletions cut 1 base from V and 3 bases from J, with 8 bases between. The length of the CDR3 is 14 residues. CDR1 and CDR2 from the germline V gene are SGHRS and YFSETQ. CDR3 residues: CASSLSVFGNTIYF. As DNA, the CDR3 is TGCGCCAGCAGCTTGTCAGTCTTTGGAAACACCATATATTTT.

The chain has TRBV28 and TRBJ1-1; 8 bases align to TRBD1. CDR1 MDHEN and CDR2 SYDVKM come from the germline V gene. J was trimmed by 3 bases and V by 5 bases; bases with no gene match: 5. CDR3 length equals 14 residues. The CDR3 DNA reads TGTGCCAGCAGTGTCCCAGGGGGCTACACTGAAGCTTTCTTT. This codes for CASSVPGGYTEAFF. The full variable domain, rest sourced from reference TRBV28 and TRBJ1-1, is DVKVTQSSRYLVKRTGEKVFLECVQDMDHENMFWYRQDPGLGLRLIYFSYDVKMKEKGDIPEGYSVSREKKERFSLILESASTNQTSMYLCASSVPGGYTEAFFGQGTRLTVV.